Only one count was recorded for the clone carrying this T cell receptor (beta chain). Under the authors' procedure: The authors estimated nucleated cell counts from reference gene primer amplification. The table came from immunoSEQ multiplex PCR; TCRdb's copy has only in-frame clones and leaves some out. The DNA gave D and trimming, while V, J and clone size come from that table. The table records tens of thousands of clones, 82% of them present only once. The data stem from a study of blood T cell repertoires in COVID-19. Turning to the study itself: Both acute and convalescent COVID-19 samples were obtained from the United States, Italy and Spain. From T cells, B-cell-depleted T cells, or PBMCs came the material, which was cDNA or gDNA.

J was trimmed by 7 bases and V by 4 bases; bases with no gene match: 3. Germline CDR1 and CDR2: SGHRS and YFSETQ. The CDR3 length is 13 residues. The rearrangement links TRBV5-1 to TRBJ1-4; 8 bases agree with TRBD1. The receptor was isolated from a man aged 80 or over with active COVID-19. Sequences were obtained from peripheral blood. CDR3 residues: CASSPQGAEKLFF. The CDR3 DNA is TGCGCCAGCAGCCCCCAGGGGGCTGAAAAACTGTTTTTT.